The present entry profiles one T cell receptor beta chain with its context. Its cognate antigen is unknown. The CDR3 loop spans 15 amino acids. Looked up from germline, CDR1 is MNHNS and CDR2 is SASEGT. V shed 6 bases and J 5 bases; nucleotides not matched to a gene: 11. This entry comes from a study of neurological immune-mediated disorders. About the study: Of the approximately 34 patients who had multiple sclerosis, some 30 had the relapsing-remitting form and 3 had the secondary progressive form. Study results and limitations: HTLV-1-associated myelopathy displayed the greatest TCR clonal expansion, and multiple sclerosis exhibited the smallest, lower than that of healthy controls. None of the features examined (clinical or MRI) was associated with the multiple sclerosis repertoire cluster. Because no CDR3 amino acid sequences were shared across subjects by expanded clones, private repertoires were suggested in all groups.

TCRdb fed the 5' RACE reads into MiXCR, producing one record per CDR3 protein. In the table there are some 70,000 distinct CDR3 sequences, 3.5% to 5.5% of which are singletons. The specimen was PBMCs. The gene calls are TRBV6-1 and TRBJ2-5; 8 bases fit TRBD1. This clonotype was sampled from a man aged 30 to 45 with multiple sclerosis. CDR3 DNA: TGTGCCAGCAGGCGAAGACAGGGGACGGGGGAGACCCAGTACTTC. Translation gives CASRRRQGTGETQYF.